Below, one T cell receptor (beta chain) is given with its context. Original methodology: Counts of nucleated cells, estimated from reference gene primer amplification, were obtained. Profiled with immunoSEQ multiplex PCR; TCRdb holds only in-frame clones, not every one. D and trimming come from the DNA, and the V and J calls and clone size come from that table. There are around 250,000 clones in the sample; around 80% occur only once, and under 2% lies in the top ten. This sample was included in a study of blood T cell repertoires in COVID-19. V was cut by 3 bases and J by 2 bases, with 28 bases left in between. The CDR3 is made up of 21 amino acids. Germline assignment: CDR1 MNHEY and CDR2 SMNVEV (reference sequence).

This receptor was taken from a woman over 75 with acute or convalescent COVID-19. The sample taken for sequencing was peripheral blood. The rearrangement uses TRBV27 and TRBJ2-2; a weak D match, TRBD2 (5 bases). The CDR3 protein is CASSFSARHKNAGINTGELFF. The CDR3 nucleotides are TGTGCCAGCAGTTTTAGTGCTAGGCACAAAAACGCCGGGATCAACACCGGGGAGCTGTTTTTT.